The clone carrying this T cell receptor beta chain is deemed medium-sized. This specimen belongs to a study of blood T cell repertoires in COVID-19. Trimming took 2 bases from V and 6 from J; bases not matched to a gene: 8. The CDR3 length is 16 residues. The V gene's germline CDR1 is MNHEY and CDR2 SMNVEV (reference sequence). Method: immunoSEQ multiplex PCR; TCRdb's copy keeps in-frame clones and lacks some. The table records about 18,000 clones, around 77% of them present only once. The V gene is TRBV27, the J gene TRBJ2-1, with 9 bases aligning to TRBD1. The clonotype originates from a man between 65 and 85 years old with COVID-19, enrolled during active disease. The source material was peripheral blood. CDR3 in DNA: TGTGCCAGCAGTTTACTGGGGACAGGGATTGGCAATGAGCAGTTCTTC. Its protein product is CASSLLGTGIGNEQFF.